Sequencing of this T cell receptor (beta chain) was carried out in a study of blood T cell repertoires in COVID-19. Study details: COVID-19 samples from acute and convalescent phases originated in the United States, Italy and Spain. T cells, B-cell-depleted T cells, or PBMCs supplied cDNA or gDNA.

The CDR3 is 14 residues long. The V gene end was trimmed by 1 base and the J gene end by 6 bases; junction bases not matched to a gene: 2. Germline lookup yields CDR1 SEHNR and CDR2 FQNEAQ (reference sequence). In the original processing: Cell counts per sample came from amplifying reference gene primers. Sequenced by immunoSEQ multiplex PCR; TCRdb stores in-frame clones only, minus some. The DNA gave D and trimming, while V, J and clone size come from that table. The profile shows 120,000 or so clones, roughly four fifths of them singletons. The sequence was obtained from a woman in her sixties with acute or convalescent COVID-19. The sequencing input was peripheral blood. J is TRBJ2-7 and V is TRBV7-9, with 11 bases that match TRBD2. The CDR3: CASSLVAGGFEQYF. CDR3 bases: TGTGCCAGCAGCTTAGTAGCGGGGGGGTTCGAGCAGTACTTC.